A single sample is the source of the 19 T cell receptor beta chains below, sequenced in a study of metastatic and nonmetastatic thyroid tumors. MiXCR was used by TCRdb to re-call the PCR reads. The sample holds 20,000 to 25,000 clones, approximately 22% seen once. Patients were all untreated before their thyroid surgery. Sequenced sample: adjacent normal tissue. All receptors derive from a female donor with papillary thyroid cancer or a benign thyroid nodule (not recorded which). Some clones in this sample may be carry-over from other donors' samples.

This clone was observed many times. This CDR3 is CASSLGEQGRGIQYF. The CDR3 coding sequence is TGTGCCAGCAGTTTAGGTGAACAGGGCCGAGGCATTCAGTACTTC. The J gene is TRBJ2-4, the V gene TRBV28; TRBD1 might be the D (6 bases). Germline-derived CDR1 and CDR2 are MDHEN and SYDVKM. V lost 2 bases, J lost 9 bases, and 17 bases lay in between. The CDR3 has 15 amino acids.

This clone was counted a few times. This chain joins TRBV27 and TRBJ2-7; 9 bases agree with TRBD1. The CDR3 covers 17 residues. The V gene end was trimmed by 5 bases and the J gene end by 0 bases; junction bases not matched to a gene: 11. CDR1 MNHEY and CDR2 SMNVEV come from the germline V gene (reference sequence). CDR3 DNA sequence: TGTGCCAGCAGTCCTGGGACAGGGAAAGGAAACTCCTACGAGCAGTACTTC. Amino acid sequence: CASSPGTGKGNSYEQYF.

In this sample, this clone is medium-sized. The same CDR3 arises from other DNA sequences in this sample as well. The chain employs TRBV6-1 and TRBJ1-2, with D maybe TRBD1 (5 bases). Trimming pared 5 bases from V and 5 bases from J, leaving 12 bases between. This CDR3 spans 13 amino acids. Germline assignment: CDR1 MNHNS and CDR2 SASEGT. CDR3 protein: CASSREQGYGYTF. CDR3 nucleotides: TGTGCCAGCAGTAGAGAGCAGGGATATGGCTACACCTTC.

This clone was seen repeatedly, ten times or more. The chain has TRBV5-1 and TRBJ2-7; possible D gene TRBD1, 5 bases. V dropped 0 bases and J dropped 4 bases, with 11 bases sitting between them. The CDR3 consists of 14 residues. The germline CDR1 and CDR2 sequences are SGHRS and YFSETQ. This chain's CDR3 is CASSLGRESYEQYF. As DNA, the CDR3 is TGCGCCAGCAGCTTGGGCAGGGAAAGTTACGAGCAGTACTTC.

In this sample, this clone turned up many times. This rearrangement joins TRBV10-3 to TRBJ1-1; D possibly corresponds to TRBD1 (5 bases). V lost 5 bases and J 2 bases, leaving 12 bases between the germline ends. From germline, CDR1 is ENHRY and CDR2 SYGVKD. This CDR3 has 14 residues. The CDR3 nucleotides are TGTGCCATCAGTTTTGACAGACAAAACACTGAAGCTTTCTTT. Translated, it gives CAISFDRQNTEAFF.

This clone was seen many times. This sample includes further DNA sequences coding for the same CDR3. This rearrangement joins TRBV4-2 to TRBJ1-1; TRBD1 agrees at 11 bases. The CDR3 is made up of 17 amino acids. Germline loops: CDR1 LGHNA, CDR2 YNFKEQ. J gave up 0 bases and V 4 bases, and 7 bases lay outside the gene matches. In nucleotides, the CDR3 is TGTGCCAGCAGCCCGGACAGGGGGCTCCGCATGAACACTGAAGCTTTCTTT. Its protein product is CASSPDRGLRMNTEAFF.

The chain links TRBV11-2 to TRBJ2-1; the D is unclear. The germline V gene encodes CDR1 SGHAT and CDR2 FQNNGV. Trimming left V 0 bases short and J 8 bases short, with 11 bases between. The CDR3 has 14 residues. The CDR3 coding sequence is TGTGCCAGCAGCTTAGATCTTAGGGTTTATGAGCAGTTCTTC. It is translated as CASSLDLRVYEQFF.

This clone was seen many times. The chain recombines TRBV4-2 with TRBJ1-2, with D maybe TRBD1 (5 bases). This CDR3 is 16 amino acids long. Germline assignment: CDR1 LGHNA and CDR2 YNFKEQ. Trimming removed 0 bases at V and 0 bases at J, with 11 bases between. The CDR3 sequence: CASSQDRKGTNYGYTF. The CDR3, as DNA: TGTGCCAGCAGCCAAGATCGAAAGGGGACTAACTATGGCTACACCTTC.

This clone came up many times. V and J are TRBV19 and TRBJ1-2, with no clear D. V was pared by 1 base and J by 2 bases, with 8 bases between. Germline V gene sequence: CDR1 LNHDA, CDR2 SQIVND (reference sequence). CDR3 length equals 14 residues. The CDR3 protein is CASSIANSNYGYTF. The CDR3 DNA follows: TGTGCCAGTAGTATAGCTAACAGCAACTATGGCTACACCTTC.

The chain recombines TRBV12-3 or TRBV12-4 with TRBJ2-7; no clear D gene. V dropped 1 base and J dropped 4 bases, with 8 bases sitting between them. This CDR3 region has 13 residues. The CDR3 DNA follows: TGTGCCAGCAGTTTAGGGTTGGAGTACGAGCAGTACTTC. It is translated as CASSLGLEYEQYF.

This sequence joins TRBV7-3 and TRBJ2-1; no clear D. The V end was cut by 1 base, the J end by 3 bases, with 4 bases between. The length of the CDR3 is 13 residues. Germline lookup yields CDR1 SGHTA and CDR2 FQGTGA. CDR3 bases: TGTGCCAGCAGCTTAAACCACTACAATGAGCAGTTCTTC. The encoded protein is CASSLNHYNEQFF.

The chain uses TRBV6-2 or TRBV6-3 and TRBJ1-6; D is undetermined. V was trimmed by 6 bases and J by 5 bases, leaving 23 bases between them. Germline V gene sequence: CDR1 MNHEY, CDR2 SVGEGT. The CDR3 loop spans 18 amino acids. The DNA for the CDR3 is TGTGCCAGCAGCCTTCCCGGACGCCTGGTACACAATAATTCACCCCTCCACTTT. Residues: CASSLPGRLVHNNSPLHF.

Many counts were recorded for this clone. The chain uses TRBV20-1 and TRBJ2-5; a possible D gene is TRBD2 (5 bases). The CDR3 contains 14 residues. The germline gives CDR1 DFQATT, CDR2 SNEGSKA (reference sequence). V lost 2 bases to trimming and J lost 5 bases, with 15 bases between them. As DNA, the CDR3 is TGCAGTGCTAGACCAGCTAGCTCCAGGGAGACCCAGTACTTC. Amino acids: CSARPASSRETQYF.

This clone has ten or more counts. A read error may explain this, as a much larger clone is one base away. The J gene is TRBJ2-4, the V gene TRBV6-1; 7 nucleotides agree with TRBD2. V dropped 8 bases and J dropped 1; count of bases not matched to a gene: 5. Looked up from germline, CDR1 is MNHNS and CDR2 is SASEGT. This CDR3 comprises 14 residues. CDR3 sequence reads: CASELGGAKNIQYF. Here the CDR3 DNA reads TGTGCCAGCGAACTCGGGGGGGCCAAAAACATTCAGTACTTC.

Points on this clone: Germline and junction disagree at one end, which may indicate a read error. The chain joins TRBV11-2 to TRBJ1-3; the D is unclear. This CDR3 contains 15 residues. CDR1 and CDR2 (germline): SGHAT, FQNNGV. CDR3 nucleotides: TGTGCCAGCAGTCCTGACCAGAACTCTGGAAAAACCATATCTTTT. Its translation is CASSPDQNSGKTISF. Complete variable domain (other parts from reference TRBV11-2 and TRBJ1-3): EAGVAQSPRYKIIEKRQSVAFWCNPISGHATLYWYQQILGQGPKLLIQFQNNGVVDDSQLPKDRFSAERLKGVDSTLKIQPAKLEDSAVYLCASSPDQNSGKTISFGEGSWLTVV.

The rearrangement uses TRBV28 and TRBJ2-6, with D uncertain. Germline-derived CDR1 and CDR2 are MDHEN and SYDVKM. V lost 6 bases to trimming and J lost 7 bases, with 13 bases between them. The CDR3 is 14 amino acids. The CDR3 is CASSQTCGANVLTF. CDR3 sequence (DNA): TGTGCCAGCAGCCAAACCTGTGGTGCCAACGTCCTGACTTTC.

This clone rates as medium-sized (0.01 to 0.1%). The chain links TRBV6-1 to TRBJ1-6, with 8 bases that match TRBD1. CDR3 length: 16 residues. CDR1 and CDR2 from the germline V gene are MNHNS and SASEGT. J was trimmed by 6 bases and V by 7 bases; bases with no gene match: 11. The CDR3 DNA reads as TGTGCCAGCACCGAAGGAAGGACAGGGAGTAATTCACCCCTCCACTTT. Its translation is CASTEGRTGSNSPLHF.

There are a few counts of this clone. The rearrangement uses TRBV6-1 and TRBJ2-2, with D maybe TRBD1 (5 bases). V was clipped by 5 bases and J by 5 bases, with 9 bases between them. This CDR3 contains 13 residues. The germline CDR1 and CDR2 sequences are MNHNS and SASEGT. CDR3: CASSQTVTGELFF. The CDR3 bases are TGTGCCAGCAGTCAGACAGTGACCGGGGAGCTGTTTTTT.

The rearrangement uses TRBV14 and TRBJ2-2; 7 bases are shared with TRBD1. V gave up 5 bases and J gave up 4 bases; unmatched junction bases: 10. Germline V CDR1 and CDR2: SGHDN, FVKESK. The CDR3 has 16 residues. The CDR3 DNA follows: TGTGCCAGCAGCTTATACAGGGGATCTAGCACCGGGGAGCTGTTTTTT. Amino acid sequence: CASSLYRGSSTGELFF. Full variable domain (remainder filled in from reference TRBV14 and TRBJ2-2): EAGVTQFPSHSVIEKGQTVTLRCDPISGHDNLYWYRRVMGKEIKFLLHFVKESKQDESGMPNNRFLAERTGGTYSTLKVQPAELEDSGVYFCASSLYRGSSTGELFFGEGSRLTVL.